The 14 T cell receptor beta chains listed next were all sequenced from one sample in a study of cytomegalovirus exposure and HLA in healthy donors. The PCR made use of 60 Vbeta and 13 Jbeta primers. Repertoires were generated with immunoSEQ multiplex PCR, while TCRdb's copy carries only in-frame clones and drops some. The sample carries 150,000 to 200,000 clones, around 86% recorded once. The sequencing input was PBMCs. The receptors were gathered from a girl aged 2 to 9 in good health and CMV-seropositive.

The chain recombines TRBV19 with TRBJ1-1; no clear D gene. Trimming removed 1 base from V and 2 bases from J, with 14 bases in between. Germline V gene sequence: CDR1 LNHDA, CDR2 SQIVND (reference sequence). The CDR3 is made up of 16 amino acids. CDR3 sequence: CASSIGGPPKNTEAFF. CDR3 DNA sequence: TGTGCCAGTAGTATAGGAGGGCCCCCGAAAAACACTGAAGCTTTCTTT. Full variable domain (rest looked up from reference TRBV19 and TRBJ1-1): DGGITQSPKYLFRKEGQNVTLSCEQNLNHDAMYWYRQDPGQGLRLIYYSQIVNDFQKGDIAEGYSVSREKKESFPLTVTSAQKNPTAFYLCASSIGGPPKNTEAFFGQGTRLTVV.

This chain uses TRBV28 with TRBJ1-4; D gene uncertain. CDR1 MDHEN and CDR2 SYDVKM come from the germline V gene. The V and J ends lost 9 bases and 2 bases respectively, with 16 bases between them. This CDR3 is built from 15 residues. The CDR3 DNA follows: TGTGCCAGTCTCCCACCCGGGTCGACTAATGAAAAACTGTTTTTT. It codes for CASLPPGSTNEKLFF.

The chain has TRBV30 and TRBJ2-4; a possible D gene is TRBD2 (7 bases). This CDR3 has 15 residues. Between the trimmed V and J ends, which lost 4 bases and 9 bases, there was a span of 22 bases. Germline CDR1 is GTSNPN and CDR2 is SVGIG (reference sequence). CDR3 DNA: TGTGCCTGGACCGTTCGGGGGAGGGTAGGGGGCATTCAGTACTTC. Translation gives CAWTVRGRVGGIQYF.

CDR3 sequence: CASRGTTYEQFF. The CDR3 DNA is TGCGCCAGCCGCGGTACTACTTATGAGCAGTTCTTC. The chain combines TRBV4-1 with TRBJ2-1; D is uncertain. Trimming removed 8 bases from V and 8 bases from J, with 13 bases in between. The CDR3 extends over 12 amino acids. CDR1 is MGHRA and CDR2 is YSYEKL in the germline V gene.

This rearrangement joins TRBV27 to TRBJ2-1; the D gene is possibly TRBD1 (5 bases). V was cut by 3 bases and J by 0 bases, with 9 bases left in between. Germline CDR1 reads MNHEY; CDR2 reads SMNVEV (reference sequence). The CDR3 contains 15 residues. CDR3 sequence reads: CASSFGHSSYNEQFF. CDR3 in DNA: TGTGCCAGCAGTTTCGGACATAGCTCCTACAATGAGCAGTTCTTC.

The chain has TRBV4-1 and TRBJ2-7, with 9 bases aligning to TRBD2. The V segment lost 0 bases and the J segment 8 bases; nucleotides outside the gene matches: 17. Germline CDR1 MGHRA, CDR2 YSYEKL. The CDR3 sequence is 18 residues long. For the CDR3, the DNA is TGCGCCAGCAGCCAAGATTTTAGTCGTGCGGCGGGAGGGTGGAAGCAGTACTTC. Translation gives CASSQDFSRAAGGWKQYF.

The CDR3 DNA reads TGTGCCAGCAGCGTAGATCCGAGTCAGCCCCAGCATTTT. It is translated as CASSVDPSQPQHF. V is TRBV9 and J is TRBJ1-5; unclear D gene. In germline, CDR1 is SGDLS, CDR2 YYNGEE. Trimming stripped 0 bases from V and 6 bases from J, with 7 bases between. The CDR3 is 13 residues long.

The chain employs TRBV6-6 and TRBJ1-1; D may be TRBD1 (5 bases). The CDR3 sequence is 14 residues long. Germline loops: CDR1 MNHNY, CDR2 SVGAGI (reference sequence). V was clipped by 6 bases and J by 6 bases, with 17 bases between them. Written as DNA, the CDR3 is TGTGCCAGCAGCGCCGTGGGGGGACCCCCTGAAGCTTTCTTT. Protein: CASSAVGGPPEAFF.

Points on this clone: One end of the junction is discordant with germline, which a read error may explain. The chain combines TRBV25-1 with TRBJ1-2; 8 positions match TRBD1. The CDR3 consists of 12 residues. The germline V gene encodes CDR1 MGHDK and CDR2 SYGVNS. The CDR3 sequence is CASRTGVRRIIF. As DNA, the CDR3 is TGTGCCAGCAGGACAGGGGTGAGGAGAATTATCTTC.

Comment on this clone: The same CDR3 is also encoded by other DNA sequences in this sample. This chain joins TRBV30 and TRBJ1-5; TRBD1 is a possible D gene (5 bases). This CDR3 has 13 amino acids. Germline CDR1 is GTSNPN and CDR2 is SVGIG (reference sequence). The V end lost 2 bases, the J end lost 7 bases, and 12 bases lay between the germline ends. In DNA, the CDR3 is TGTGCCTGGAGTAGCCAGGGTCGACAGCCCCAGCATTTT. Translating it yields CAWSSQGRQPQHF.

This clone was recorded once. The rearrangement links TRBV23-1 to TRBJ1-2; maybe TRBD1 (5 bases). TRBV23-1 is given ORF status, its function remaining uncertain. Trimming took 0 bases from V and 5 from J, leaving 7 bases between them. CDR3 size: 13 residues. In DNA form, the CDR3 reads TGCGCCAGCAGTCAATCGGGGGGGTATGGCTACACCTTC. This sequence encodes CASSQSGGYGYTF.

The chain links TRBV5-1 to TRBJ2-3; TRBD2 aligns across 7 bases. This CDR3 is 20 amino acids long. J gave up 4 bases and V 0 bases, and 20 bases lay outside the gene matches. CDR1 and CDR2 (germline): SGHRS, YFSETQ. The CDR3 sequence: CASSLGSGLVKREMADTQYF. CDR3 DNA sequence: TGCGCCAGCAGCTTGGGGTCTGGACTAGTGAAACGGGAGATGGCAGATACGCAGTATTTT.

CDR3: CASSLWGQGAAGANVLTF. The CDR3 DNA reads TGTGCCAGCAGCTTGTGGGGACAGGGGGCGGCCGGGGCCAACGTCCTGACTTTC. The J gene is TRBJ2-6, the V gene TRBV5-6; TRBD1 matches at 12 bases. J gave up 4 bases and V 1 base, and 6 bases lay outside the gene matches. This CDR3 contains 18 residues. Germline lookup yields CDR1 SGHDT and CDR2 YYEEEE. Drawing the rest from reference TRBV5-6 and TRBJ2-6, the complete variable domain is DAGVTQSPTHLIKTRGQQVTLRCSPKSGHDTVSWYQQALGQGPQFIFQYYEEEERQRGNFPDRFSGHQFPNYSSELNVNALLLGDSALYLCASSLWGQGAAGANVLTFGAGSRLTVL.

The rearrangement links TRBV18 to TRBJ2-7; D might be TRBD2 (6 bases). This CDR3 comprises 14 residues. Germline CDR1 KGHSH, CDR2 LQKENI. Trimming took 0 bases from V and 6 from J, leaving 12 bases between them. The CDR3 region has the DNA TGTGCCAGCTCACCACCGCCAGGGCGGGGCGAGCAGTACTTC. The encoded protein is CASSPPPGRGEQYF.